The TCR beta chain under discussion was sequenced for a study of T cell responses to AZD1222 COVID-19 vaccine. Whole-study context: Researchers grouped second doses given at about 4 or about 12 weeks into one pool. General study points: Nearly half of the spike-specific TCRs reportedly recognize variant regions that carry no mutations. White British donors predominated, females outnumbered males, and clonal diversity was possibly underestimated.

For this clone: As yet, its antigen is unknown.

Sequencing was performed with immunoSEQ multiplex PCR; in TCRdb, only in-frame clones are kept and a portion is missing. The data show 100,000 to 150,000 clones, roughly 89% seen once. Trimming took 5 bases from V and 0 from J, leaving 14 bases between them. This CDR3 spans 15 amino acids. Germline V gene lookup returns CDR1 SGHTA and CDR2 FQGNSA. The J gene is TRBJ2-7, the V gene TRBV7-2; D ambiguous. The TCR comes from an adult in good health. The sample was peripheral blood, taken on day 0 of AZD1222 vaccination. Here the CDR3 DNA reads TGTGCCAGCAGCCCGCCCTCCGGGTCCTCCTACGAGCAGTACTTC. Its protein product is CASSPPSGSSYEQYF.